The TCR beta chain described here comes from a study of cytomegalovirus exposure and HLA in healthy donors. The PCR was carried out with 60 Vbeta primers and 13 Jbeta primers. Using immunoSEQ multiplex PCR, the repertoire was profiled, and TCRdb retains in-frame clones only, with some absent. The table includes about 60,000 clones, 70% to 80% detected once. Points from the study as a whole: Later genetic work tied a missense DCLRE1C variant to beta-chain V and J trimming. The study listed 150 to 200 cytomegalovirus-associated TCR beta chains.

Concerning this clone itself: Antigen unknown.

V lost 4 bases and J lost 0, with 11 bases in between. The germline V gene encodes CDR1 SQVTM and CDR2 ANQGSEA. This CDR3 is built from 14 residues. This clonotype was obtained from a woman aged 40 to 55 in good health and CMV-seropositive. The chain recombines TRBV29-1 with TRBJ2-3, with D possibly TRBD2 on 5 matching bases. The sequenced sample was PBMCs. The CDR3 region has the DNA TGCAGCGTTGGAGGAGGTACTAGCACAGATACGCAGTATTTT. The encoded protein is CSVGGGTSTDTQYF.